This TCR beta chain was recovered during a study of control samples from healthy donors and cancer patients. Germline assignment: CDR1 SGHTA and CDR2 FQGNSA. The CDR3 covers 14 residues. J lost 8 bases, V lost 1 base, and 7 bases had no gene match. Profiled with immunoSEQ multiplex PCR; TCRdb holds only in-frame clones, not every one. This table holds more than 95,000 clones, around four fifths found once. What was sequenced was blood. The receptor was isolated from a woman in her forties or fifties in good health. The rearrangement joins TRBV7-2 to TRBJ1-2; 7 bases map to TRBD1. CDR3 in amino acids: CASSLEEGARGYTF. CDR3 DNA sequence: TGTGCCAGCAGCTTAGAGGAGGGGGCGCGGGGCTACACCTTC.